This TCR beta chain was obtained from a study of blood T cell repertoires in COVID-19. Profiled with immunoSEQ multiplex PCR; TCRdb holds only in-frame clones, not every one. This sample has about 75,000 clones, with 87% found just once. Unmatched junction bases numbered 5, after V lost 4 bases and J lost 5 bases. The CDR3 contains 14 residues. Germline-derived CDR1 and CDR2 are SGHNT and YYREEE (reference sequence). This TCR was sampled from a woman between 45 and 65 years old with acute or convalescent COVID-19. The sample consisted of peripheral blood. The rearrangement links TRBV5-4 to TRBJ2-7, with 11 bases that match TRBD2. The CDR3 protein is CASSGGLAVDEQYF. The CDR3 DNA follows: TGTGCCAGCAGCGGGGGACTAGCGGTCGACGAGCAGTACTTC. The variable domain in full, with the rest retrieved from reference TRBV5-4 and TRBJ2-7, is ETGVTQSPTHLIKTRGQQVTLRCSSQSGHNTVSWYQQALGQGPQFIFQYYREEENGRGNFPPRFSGLQFPNYSSELNVNALELDDSALYLCASSGGLAVDEQYFGPGTRLTVT.